The present T cell receptor (beta chain) was sequenced within a study of blood T cell repertoires in COVID-19. The CDR3 is 15 amino acids. Only in-frame clones appear in the TCRdb table, and some are missing; sequencing was by immunoSEQ multiplex PCR. Of about 230,000 clones in the sample, over 80% were seen once. This receptor was obtained from a man aged 35 to 55 with acute or convalescent COVID-19. Material for sequencing was peripheral blood. This chain uses TRBV21-1 with TRBJ2-2; the table's D gene call, TRBD1, was not cross checked with the DNA. TRBV21-1 is a pseudogene. CDR3 residues: CASSSEQGGTGELFF. DNA for the CDR3: TGTGCCAGCAGCAGCGAACAGGGGGGCACCGGGGAGCTGTTTTTT.